These 21 T cell receptor beta chains share one sample of origin, sequenced in a study of blood T cells in healthy people across ages. Sample-barcoded 5' priming and a J-beta primer mix drove a second PCR of about 6 to 12 cycles. TCRdb itself ran the 5' RACE reads through MiXCR, one entry per CDR3 protein. The sample consists of 1.5 million to 2 million distinct CDR3 sequences, less than 50% of them appearing once. The sample comprised blood. The receptors derive from a woman aged 40 to 49 in good health.

This clonotype was seen a handful of times. This sequence joins TRBV7-9 and TRBJ2-3; 7 bases match TRBD2. CDR1 is SEHNR and CDR2 is FQNEAQ in the germline V gene (reference sequence). This CDR3 spans 14 amino acids. V was pared by 4 bases and J by 11 bases, with 12 bases of the junction left unmatched. CDR3 in DNA: TGTGCCAGCAGCTACCGGGGGGTCCCCGTAGGGCAGTATTTT. Residues: CASSYRGVPVGQYF.

This clonotype has just a few counts. The chain links TRBV27 to TRBJ2-7, with D perhaps TRBD1 (6 bases). CDR3 length equals 14 residues. Trimming cost V 0 bases and J 2 bases, with 8 bases left between them. The V gene's germline CDR1 is MNHEY and CDR2 SMNVEV (reference sequence). Here the CDR3 DNA reads TGTGCCAGCAGTTTATCCAGGGGCACCTACGAGCAGTACTTC. Protein product: CASSLSRGTYEQYF.

J is TRBJ2-1 and V is TRBV20-1; 8 bases are shared with TRBD1. V lost 0 bases to trimming and J lost 4 bases; unmatched junction nucleotides: 11. Germline V gives CDR1 DFQATT, CDR2 SNEGSKA (reference sequence). CDR3 length: 17 residues. CDR3 DNA sequence: TGCAGTGCTAGAGAGATGACCGGGACAGGACCTTACAATGAGCAGTTCTTC. Translated: CSAREMTGTGPYNEQFF.

The genes are TRBV6-2 or TRBV6-3 and TRBJ2-1; TRBD1 agrees at 7 bases. Per germline, CDR1 MNHEY and CDR2 SVGEGT. Trimming at V came to 7 bases and at J to 8 bases, leaving 5 bases not matched to a gene. The CDR3 consists of 12 residues. This chain's CDR3 is CASTVTGYEQFF. The CDR3 DNA sequence: TGTGCCAGCACCGTGACAGGGTATGAGCAGTTCTTC.

This clonotype was observed a few times. This chain links TRBV20-1 with TRBJ2-5; 7 nucleotides match TRBD1. CDR1 and CDR2 from the germline V gene are DFQATT and SNEGSKA (reference sequence). CDR3 length equals 13 residues. J was trimmed by 2 bases and V by 6 bases; bases with no gene match: 6. CDR3 coding DNA: TGCAGTGCCAATCGACAGGGTCAAGAGACCCAGTACTTC. Protein: CSANRQGQETQYF.

V usage is TRBV20-1 and J usage is TRBJ2-4; no definite D call. Trimming left V 7 bases short and J 2 bases short, with 9 bases between. This CDR3 contains 12 residues. Germline V gene lookup returns CDR1 DFQATT and CDR2 SNEGSKA (reference sequence). CDR3 coding DNA: TGCAGTGTAGAGGCGTCCAAAAACATTCAGTACTTC. Translated: CSVEASKNIQYF.

This sequence joins TRBV20-1 and TRBJ2-4, with 13 nucleotides matching TRBD2. Judging by the DNA end, TRBJ2-7 fits better; the J call may be wrong. The germline V gene encodes CDR1 DFQATT and CDR2 SNEGSKA (reference sequence). The CDR3 covers 14 residues. CDR3: CSAKGLAGAFEQYF. CDR3 coding DNA: TGCAGTGCTAAAGGACTAGCGGGAGCCTTCGAGCAGTACTTC.

The gene calls are TRBV3-1 and TRBJ2-5; D gene unclear. Germline V gene sequence: CDR1 LGHDT, CDR2 YNNKEL (reference sequence). CDR3 size: 14 residues. V was shortened by 1 base and J by 4 bases, with 10 bases between the two germline ends. The CDR3 DNA reads as TGTGCCAGCAGCCAAGCGAGACAAGGAGAGACCCAGTACTTC. Its protein is CASSQARQGETQYF.

The chain joins TRBV27 to TRBJ1-1, with D perhaps matching TRBD1 (5 bases). Trimming took 4 bases from V and 1 from J, leaving 13 bases between them. The germline CDR1 and CDR2 sequences are MNHEY and SMNVEV (reference sequence). This CDR3 is 15 amino acids long. In nucleotides, the CDR3 is TGTGCCAGCAGTTCGCCTCGACAGCCGAACACTGAAGCTTTCTTT. Its protein is CASSSPRQPNTEAFF.

This clonotype was counted many times. The chain employs TRBV4-3 and TRBJ1-5; D not resolved. This CDR3 has 13 amino acids. V lost 0 bases to trimming and J lost 4 bases, with 4 bases between them. Germline-derived CDR1 and CDR2 are LGHNA and YSLEER. Written as DNA, the CDR3 is TGCGCCAGCAGCCAAGATAGAAATCAGCCCCAGCATTTT. Protein: CASSQDRNQPQHF.

The DNA for the CDR3 is TGCAGTGCTAGATGGGGCCTGGCGGGCACTGAAGCTTTCTTT. This sequence encodes CSARWGLAGTEAFF. V gene TRBV20-1 combines with J gene TRBJ1-1, with D possibly being TRBD1 (5 bases). The V gene's germline CDR1 is DFQATT and CDR2 SNEGSKA (reference sequence). The CDR3 covers 14 residues. Trimming removed 2 bases at V and 4 bases at J, with 14 bases between.

The rearrangement joins TRBV28 to TRBJ1-5, with D perhaps matching TRBD1 (6 bases). The CDR3 totals 14 residues. Trimming took off 5 bases at V and 7 bases at J, with 15 bases between the two ends. In germline, CDR1 is MDHEN, CDR2 SYDVKM. The DNA of the CDR3 is TGTGCCAGCAGTCAACGGGGGGCGTCACAGCCCCAGCATTTT. It codes for CASSQRGASQPQHF.

The gene calls are TRBV7-9 and TRBJ2-3; TRBD2 matches at 8 bases. CDR1 is SEHNR and CDR2 is FQNEAQ in the germline V gene (reference sequence). The ends lost 5 bases at V and 0 bases at J; junction bases unmatched: 13. The CDR3 covers 18 residues. In DNA, the CDR3 is TGTGCCAGCAGCATCCTTCATACTAGCGGAGTTAGCACAGATACGCAGTATTTT. This gives the protein CASSILHTSGVSTDTQYF.

The chain recombines TRBV5-1 with TRBJ1-6; a weak D match, TRBD1 (5 bases). The CDR3 consists of 16 residues. The germline V and J ends were trimmed by 0 bases and 8 bases, with 15 bases remaining between them. CDR1 is SGHRS and CDR2 is YFSETQ in the germline V gene. The CDR3 DNA is TGCGCCAGCAGCTTGGGGCAGGGCGAGATTCATTCACCCCTCCACTTT. Translation gives CASSLGQGEIHSPLHF.

V and J are TRBV9 and TRBJ2-1, with 9 positions matching TRBD2. This CDR3 spans 15 amino acids. With V trimmed by 2 bases and J by 7 bases, 7 bases remained unmatched. Germline CDR1 SGDLS, CDR2 YYNGEE. CDR3 in DNA: TGTGCCAGCAGCGTCGGCGGGGGGGCCACAAATGAGCAGTTCTTC. This gives the protein CASSVGGGATNEQFF.

The J gene is TRBJ2-1, the V gene TRBV20-1; D is unresolved. CDR1 DFQATT and CDR2 SNEGSKA come from the germline V gene (reference sequence). CDR3 length: 11 residues. Trimming took off 7 bases at V and 5 bases at J, with 9 bases between the two ends. CDR3 sequence: CSEYRNNEQFF. The CDR3 region has the DNA TGCAGTGAGTACAGAAACAATGAGCAGTTCTTC.

This clonotype has only a few counts. The chain links TRBV3-1 to TRBJ2-5; D possibly corresponds to TRBD2 (5 bases). Trimming removed 8 bases at V and 2 bases at J, with 21 bases between. The V gene's germline CDR1 is LGHDT and CDR2 YNNKEL (reference sequence). The CDR3 is 16 amino acids. CDR3 DNA: TGTGCCAGCGGCTTAAGGCGGGCAGCTGGACAAGAGACCCAGTACTTC. The encoded protein is CASGLRRAAGQETQYF.

The chain joins TRBV12-3 or TRBV12-4 to TRBJ2-5, with D perhaps matching TRBD1 or TRBD2 (5 bases each). The CDR3 sequence is 14 residues long. The V end was cut by 6 bases, the J end by 11 bases, with 22 bases between. The CDR3 reads CASSHGGKGDEQYF. In nucleotides, the CDR3 is TGTGCCAGCAGCCACGGAGGTAAAGGGGATGAGCAGTACTTC.

V and J are TRBV28 and TRBJ2-4; D is ambiguous. The J call may be wrong; the DNA end is better matched by TRBJ2-7. This CDR3 contains 12 residues. The germline gives CDR1 MDHEN, CDR2 SYDVKM. CDR3: CASTERSGEQYF. CDR3 sequence (DNA): TGTGCCAGCACTGAACGGTCTGGCGAGCAGTACTTC.

The chain recombines TRBV21-1 with TRBJ2-5; the D call of TRBD1 is as the table states it, not checked on the DNA. The DNA end lines up better with TRBJ2-7; the J call may be wrong. TRBV21-1 is a pseudogene locus. This CDR3 region has 16 residues. The CDR3 here is CASSNPSGTGNYEQYF. The DNA for the CDR3 is TGTGCCAGCAGCAACCCCTCGGGGACAGGTAACTACGAGCAGTACTTC.

In this sample, this clonotype turned up a few times. The rearrangement links TRBV6-6 to TRBJ2-5, with TRBD1 matching 8 bases. CDR1 MNHNY and CDR2 SVGAGI come from the germline V gene (reference sequence). V was clipped by 6 bases and J by 5 bases; unmatched bases: 11. This CDR3 is built from 15 residues. The DNA of the CDR3 is TGTGCCAGCAGGCTAGGACAGGGATCGTCGGAGACCCAGTACTTC. Its translation: CASRLGQGSSETQYF.